This entry describes one T cell receptor beta chain. Its antigen remains unknown. The source of the sample is a study of vaccination effects on CD4 cells after COVID-19. Study details: The median interval between the second dose and post-vaccine sampling was 72 days.

The method was immunoSEQ multiplex PCR; TCRdb's version includes in-frame clones alone and lacks a portion of them. The sample lists over 8,500 clones; under 80% were seen once. There are 13 residues in the CDR3. Per germline, CDR1 LNHDA and CDR2 SQIVND (reference sequence). V trimming: 5 bases; J trimming: 5 bases; junction bases outside the gene matches: 5. It was after approximately 11 days of culture that CD4+ T cells were isolated. Each participant was administered two doses of either the BNT162b2 or the mRNA-1273 vaccine. This chain links TRBV19 with TRBJ2-5, with TRBD2 identical over 7 bases. The TCR originated in a human donor who received a COVID-19 vaccine. The input for sequencing was CD4+ T cells from PBMCs cultured without peptide, taken after COVID-19 vaccination. The chain's CDR3 is CASSPRGVETQYF. CDR3 bases: TGTGCCAGTAGTCCACGGGGGGTTGAGACCCAGTACTTC. Supplemented by reference TRBV19 and TRBJ2-5, the full variable domain reads DGGITQSPKYLFRKEGQNVTLSCEQNLNHDAMYWYRQDPGQGLRLIYYSQIVNDFQKGDIAEGYSVSREKKESFPLTVTSAQKNPTAFYLCASSPRGVETQYFGPGTRLLVL.